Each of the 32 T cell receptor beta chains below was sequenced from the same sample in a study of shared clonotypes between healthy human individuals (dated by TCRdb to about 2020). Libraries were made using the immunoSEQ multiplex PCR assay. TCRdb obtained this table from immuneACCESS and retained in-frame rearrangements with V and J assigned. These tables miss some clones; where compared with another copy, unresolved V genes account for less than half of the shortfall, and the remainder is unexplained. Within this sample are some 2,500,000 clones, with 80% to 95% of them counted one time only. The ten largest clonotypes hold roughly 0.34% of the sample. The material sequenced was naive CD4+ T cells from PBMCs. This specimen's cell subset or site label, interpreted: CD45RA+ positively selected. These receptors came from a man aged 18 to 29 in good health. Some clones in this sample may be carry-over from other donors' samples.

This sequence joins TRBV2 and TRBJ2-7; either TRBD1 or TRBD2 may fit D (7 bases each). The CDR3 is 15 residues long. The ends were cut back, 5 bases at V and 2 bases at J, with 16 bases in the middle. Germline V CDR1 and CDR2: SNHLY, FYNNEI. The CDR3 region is CASSPRGGAAYEQYF. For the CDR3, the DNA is TGTGCCAGCAGTCCCAGGGGGGGGGCGGCCTACGAGCAGTACTTC.

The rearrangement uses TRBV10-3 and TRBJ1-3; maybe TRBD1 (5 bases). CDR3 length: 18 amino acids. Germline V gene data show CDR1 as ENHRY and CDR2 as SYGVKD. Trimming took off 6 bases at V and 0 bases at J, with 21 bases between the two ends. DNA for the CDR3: TGTGCCATCAGGGAACCGGGGGACTCAGATCGCTCTGGAAACACCATATATTTT. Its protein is CAIREPGDSDRSGNTIYF.

Written as DNA, the CDR3 is TGTGCCACCAGCAGATTTCGTGGTGGCAGCACAGATACGCAGTATTTT. Residues: CATSRFRGGSTDTQYF. The chain combines TRBV15 with TRBJ2-3; D is undetermined. In germline, CDR1 is LNHNV, CDR2 YYDKDF (reference sequence). The CDR3 covers 16 residues. V was pared by 2 bases and J by 0 bases, with 12 bases between. The entire variable domain, with the rest obtained from reference TRBV15 and TRBJ2-3, is as follows: DAMVIQNPRYQVTQFGKPVTLSCSQTLNHNVMYWYQQKSSQAPKLLFHYYDKDFNNEADTPDNFQSRRPNTSFCFLDIRSPGLGDTAMYLCATSRFRGGSTDTQYFGPGTRLTVL.

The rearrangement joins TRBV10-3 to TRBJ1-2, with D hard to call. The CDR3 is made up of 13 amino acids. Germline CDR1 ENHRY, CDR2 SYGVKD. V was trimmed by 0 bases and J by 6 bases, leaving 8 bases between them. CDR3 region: CAISESGRDGYTF. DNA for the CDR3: TGTGCCATCAGTGAGTCCGGTAGGGATGGCTACACCTTC.

CDR3 sequence reads: CASSEALPGLALGAQYF. For the CDR3, the DNA is TGTGCCAGCAGTGAAGCCCTCCCCGGACTAGCATTGGGGGCCCAGTACTTC. The V gene is TRBV6-1, the J gene TRBJ2-5; 8 bases map to TRBD2. This CDR3 is built from 17 residues. The germline V gene encodes CDR1 MNHNS and CDR2 SASEGT. The ends lost 0 bases at V and 9 bases at J; junction bases unmatched: 15.

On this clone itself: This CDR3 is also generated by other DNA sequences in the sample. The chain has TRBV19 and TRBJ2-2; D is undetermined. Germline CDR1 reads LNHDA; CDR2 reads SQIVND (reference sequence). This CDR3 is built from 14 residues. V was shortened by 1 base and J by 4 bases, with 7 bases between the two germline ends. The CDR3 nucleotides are TGTGCCAGTAGTATAGTTTCCGGCACCGGGGAGCTGTTTTTT. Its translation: CASSIVSGTGELFF.

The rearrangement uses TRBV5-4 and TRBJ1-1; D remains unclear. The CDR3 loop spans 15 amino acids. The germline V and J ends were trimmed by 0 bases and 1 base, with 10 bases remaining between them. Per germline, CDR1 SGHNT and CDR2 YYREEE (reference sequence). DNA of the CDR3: TGTGCCAGCAGCTTGGCCGGTCGGGAGAACACTGAAGCTTTCTTT. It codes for CASSLAGRENTEAFF.

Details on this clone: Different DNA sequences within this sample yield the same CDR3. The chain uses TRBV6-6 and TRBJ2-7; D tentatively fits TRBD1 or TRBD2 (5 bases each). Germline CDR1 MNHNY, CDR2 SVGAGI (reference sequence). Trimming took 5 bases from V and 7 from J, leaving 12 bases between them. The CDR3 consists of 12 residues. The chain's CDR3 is CASSTGTREQYF. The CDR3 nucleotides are TGTGCCAGCAGTACCGGGACGAGAGAGCAGTACTTC.

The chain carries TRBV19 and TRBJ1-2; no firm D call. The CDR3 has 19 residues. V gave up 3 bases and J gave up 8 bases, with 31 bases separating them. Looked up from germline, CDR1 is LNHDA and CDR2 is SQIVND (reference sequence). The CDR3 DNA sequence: TGTGCCAGTAGTATTCCCGCCCGGATCGGCCTTAAAAGAGTAGGAGGCTACACCTTC. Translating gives CASSIPARIGLKRVGGYTF.

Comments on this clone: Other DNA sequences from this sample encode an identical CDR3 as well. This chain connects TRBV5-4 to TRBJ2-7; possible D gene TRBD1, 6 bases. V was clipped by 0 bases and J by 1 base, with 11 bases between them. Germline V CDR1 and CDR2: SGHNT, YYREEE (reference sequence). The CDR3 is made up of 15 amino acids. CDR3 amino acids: CASSLGDRLSYEQYF. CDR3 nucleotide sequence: TGTGCCAGCAGCTTGGGAGACAGGTTATCCTACGAGCAGTACTTC.

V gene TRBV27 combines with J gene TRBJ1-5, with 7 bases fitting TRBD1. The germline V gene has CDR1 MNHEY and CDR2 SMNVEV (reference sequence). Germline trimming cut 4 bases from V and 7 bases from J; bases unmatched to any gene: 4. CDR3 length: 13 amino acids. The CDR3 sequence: CASSYRGKQPQHF. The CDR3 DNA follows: TGTGCCAGCAGTTACAGGGGTAAGCAGCCCCAGCATTTT.

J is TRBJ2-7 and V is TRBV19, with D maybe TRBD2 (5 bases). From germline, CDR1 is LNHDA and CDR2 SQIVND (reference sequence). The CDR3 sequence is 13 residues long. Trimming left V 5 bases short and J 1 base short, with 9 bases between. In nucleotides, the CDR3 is TGTGCCAGTAGTCCTCGGGGTTCCTACGAGCAGTACTTC. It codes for CASSPRGSYEQYF.

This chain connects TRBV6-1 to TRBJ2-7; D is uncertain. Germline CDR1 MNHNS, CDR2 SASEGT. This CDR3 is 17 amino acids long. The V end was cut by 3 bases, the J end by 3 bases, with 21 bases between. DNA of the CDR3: TGTGCCAGCAGTGACCCTTTTAGGTTCTCAGATGTCTACGAGCAGTACTTC. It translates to CASSDPFRFSDVYEQYF.

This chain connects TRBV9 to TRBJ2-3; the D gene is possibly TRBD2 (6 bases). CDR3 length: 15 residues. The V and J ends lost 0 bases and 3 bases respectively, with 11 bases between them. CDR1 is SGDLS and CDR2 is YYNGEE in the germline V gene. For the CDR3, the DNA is TGTGCCAGCAGCGTAGCTAGTCGGGGGACAGATACGCAGTATTTT. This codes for CASSVASRGTDTQYF.

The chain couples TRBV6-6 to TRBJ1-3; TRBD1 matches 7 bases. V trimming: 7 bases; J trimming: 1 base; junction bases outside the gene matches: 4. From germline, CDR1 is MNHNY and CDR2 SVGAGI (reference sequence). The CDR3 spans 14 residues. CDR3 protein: CASNRGSSGNTIYF. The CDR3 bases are TGTGCCAGCAACAGGGGTTCATCTGGAAACACCATATATTTT.

CDR3 DNA sequence: TGTGCCAGCAGCTTGGTTGGGGGCGCGGGCACTGAAGCTTTCTTT. It yields the protein CASSLVGGAGTEAFF. V and J are TRBV5-6 and TRBJ1-1, with TRBD1 as a possible D gene (6 bases). The V end was cut by 0 bases, the J end by 4 bases, with 13 bases between. The CDR3 spans 15 residues. The germline CDR1 and CDR2 sequences are SGHDT and YYEEEE. The full variable domain, its missing parts supplied by reference TRBV5-6 and TRBJ1-1, is DAGVTQSPTHLIKTRGQQVTLRCSPKSGHDTVSWYQQALGQGPQFIFQYYEEEERQRGNFPDRFSGHQFPNYSSELNVNALLLGDSALYLCASSLVGGAGTEAFFGQGTRLTVV.

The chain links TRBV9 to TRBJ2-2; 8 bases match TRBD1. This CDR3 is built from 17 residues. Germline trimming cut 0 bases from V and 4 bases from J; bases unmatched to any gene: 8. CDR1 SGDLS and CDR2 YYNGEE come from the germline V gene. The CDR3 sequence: CASSVGLRGLGTGELFF. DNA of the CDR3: TGTGCCAGCAGCGTAGGGCTCAGGGGGCTGGGCACCGGGGAGCTGTTTTTT.

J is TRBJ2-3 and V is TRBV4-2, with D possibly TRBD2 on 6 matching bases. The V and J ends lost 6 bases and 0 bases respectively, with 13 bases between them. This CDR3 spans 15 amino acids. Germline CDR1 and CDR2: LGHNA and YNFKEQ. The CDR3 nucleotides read TGTGCCAGCAGTGGGGGGACCACTAGCACAGATACGCAGTATTTT. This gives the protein CASSGGTTSTDTQYF.

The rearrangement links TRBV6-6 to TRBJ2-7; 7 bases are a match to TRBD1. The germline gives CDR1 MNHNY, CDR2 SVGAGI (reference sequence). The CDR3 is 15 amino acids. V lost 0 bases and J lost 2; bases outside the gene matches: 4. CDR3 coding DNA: TGTGCCAGCAGTTACTCTCCGGGACAGCCCTACGAGCAGTACTTC. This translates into CASSYSPGQPYEQYF.

In DNA form, the CDR3 reads TGTGCCAGCAGCACGGGACGGGTGGAGACCCAGTACTTC. Protein: CASSTGRVETQYF. The chain employs TRBV7-7 and TRBJ2-5; D is tentatively TRBD1 or TRBD2 (5 bases each). V was trimmed by 5 bases and J by 5 bases, leaving 12 bases between them. There are 13 residues in the CDR3. Germline loops: CDR1 SSHAT, CDR2 FNYEAQ (reference sequence).

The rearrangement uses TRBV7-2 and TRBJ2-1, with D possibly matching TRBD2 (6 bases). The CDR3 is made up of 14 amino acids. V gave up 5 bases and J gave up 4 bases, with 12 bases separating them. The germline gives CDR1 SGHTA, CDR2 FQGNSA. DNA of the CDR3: TGTGCCAGCAGCGAGACACGGGGGTACAATGAGCAGTTCTTC. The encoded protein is CASSETRGYNEQFF.

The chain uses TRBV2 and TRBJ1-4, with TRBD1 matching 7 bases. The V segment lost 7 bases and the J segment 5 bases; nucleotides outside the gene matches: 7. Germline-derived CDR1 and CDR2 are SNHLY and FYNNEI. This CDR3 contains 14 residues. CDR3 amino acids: CASKDNRGNEKLFF. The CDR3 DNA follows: TGTGCCAGCAAGGACAACAGGGGAAATGAAAAACTGTTTTTT.

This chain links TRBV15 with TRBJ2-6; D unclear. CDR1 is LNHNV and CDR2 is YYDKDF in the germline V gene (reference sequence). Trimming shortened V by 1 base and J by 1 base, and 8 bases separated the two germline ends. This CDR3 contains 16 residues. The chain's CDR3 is CATSRGKSSGANVLTF. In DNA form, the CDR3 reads TGTGCCACCAGCAGAGGGAAGTCTTCTGGGGCCAACGTCCTGACTTTC.

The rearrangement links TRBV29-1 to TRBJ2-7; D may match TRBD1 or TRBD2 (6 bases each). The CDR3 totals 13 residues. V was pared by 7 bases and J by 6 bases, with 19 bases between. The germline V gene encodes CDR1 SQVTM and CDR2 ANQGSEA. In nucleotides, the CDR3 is TGCAGCGCCATAGGGGGTCTCGGGGGCGAGCAGTACTTC. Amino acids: CSAIGGLGGEQYF.

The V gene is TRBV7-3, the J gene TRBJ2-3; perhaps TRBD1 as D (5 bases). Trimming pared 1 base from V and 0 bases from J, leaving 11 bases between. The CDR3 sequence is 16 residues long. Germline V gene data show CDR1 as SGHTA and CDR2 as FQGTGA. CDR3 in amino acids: CASSLMGPESTDTQYF. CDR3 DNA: TGTGCCAGCAGCTTAATGGGGCCGGAAAGCACAGATACGCAGTATTTT.

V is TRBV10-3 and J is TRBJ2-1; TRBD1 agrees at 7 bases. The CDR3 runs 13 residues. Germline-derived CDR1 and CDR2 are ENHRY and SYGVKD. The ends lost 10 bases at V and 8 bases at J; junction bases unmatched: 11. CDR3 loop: CASQDRVLDEQFF. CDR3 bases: TGTGCCAGTCAAGACAGGGTGCTGGATGAGCAGTTCTTC.

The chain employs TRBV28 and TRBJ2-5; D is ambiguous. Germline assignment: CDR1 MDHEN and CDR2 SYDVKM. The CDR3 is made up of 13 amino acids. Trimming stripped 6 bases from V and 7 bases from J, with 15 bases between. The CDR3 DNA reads TGTGCCAGCAGCCACGTTAGCAGGTTGACCCAGTACTTC. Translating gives CASSHVSRLTQYF.

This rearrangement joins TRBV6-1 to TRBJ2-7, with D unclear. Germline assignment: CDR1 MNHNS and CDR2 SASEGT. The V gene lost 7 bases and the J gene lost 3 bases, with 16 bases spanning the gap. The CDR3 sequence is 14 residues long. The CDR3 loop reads CASTPRVRSYEQYF. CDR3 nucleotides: TGTGCCAGCACTCCCCGGGTGCGGAGCTACGAGCAGTACTTC.

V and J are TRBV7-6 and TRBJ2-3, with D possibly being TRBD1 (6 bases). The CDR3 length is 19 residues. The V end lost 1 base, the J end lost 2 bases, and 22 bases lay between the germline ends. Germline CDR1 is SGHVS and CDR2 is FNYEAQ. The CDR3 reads CASSLVWKGGEELTDTQYF. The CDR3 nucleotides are TGTGCCAGCAGCTTAGTGTGGAAAGGGGGAGAGGAGCTCACAGATACGCAGTATTTT.

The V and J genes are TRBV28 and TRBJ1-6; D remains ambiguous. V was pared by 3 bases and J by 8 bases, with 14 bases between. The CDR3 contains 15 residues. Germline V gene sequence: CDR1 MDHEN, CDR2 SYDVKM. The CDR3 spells CASSFGRRRDSPLHF. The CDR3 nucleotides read TGTGCCAGCAGTTTTGGAAGACGGCGGGATTCACCCCTCCACTTT.

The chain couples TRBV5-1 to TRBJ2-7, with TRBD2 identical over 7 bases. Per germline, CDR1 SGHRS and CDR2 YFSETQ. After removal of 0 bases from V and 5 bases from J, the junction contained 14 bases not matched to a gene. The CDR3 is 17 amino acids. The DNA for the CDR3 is TGCGCCAGCAGCTTGGCGGTCAGCGGGATCACAGTTAACGAGCAGTACTTC. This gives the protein CASSLAVSGITVNEQYF.

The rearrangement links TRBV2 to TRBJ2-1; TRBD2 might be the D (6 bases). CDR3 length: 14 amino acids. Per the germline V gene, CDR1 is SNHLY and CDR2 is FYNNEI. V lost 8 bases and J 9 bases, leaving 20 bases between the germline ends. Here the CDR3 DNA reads TGTGCCAGCGCGATCGGGGGAAAGGGGACTGAGCAGTTCTTC. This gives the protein CASAIGGKGTEQFF.